This T cell receptor (beta chain) was identified in a study of control samples from healthy donors and cancer patients. The CDR3 covers 15 residues. Germline-derived CDR1 and CDR2 are SGHDT and YYEEEE. With 5 bases removed from V and 3 bases from J, the gap between germline ends came to 14 bases. TCRdb keeps only in-frame clones here, not all; method: immunoSEQ multiplex PCR. The sample carries 150,000 to 200,000 clones, around 94% recorded once. The sample consisted of blood. The receptor's source is a woman aged 18-29 years in good health. The V call is TRBV5-6, the J call TRBJ1-4; D may be TRBD1 (6 bases). For the CDR3, the DNA is TGTGCCAGCAGGGTGACAGGCCGCGCTAATGAAAAACTGTTTTTT. Translating gives CASRVTGRANEKLFF.